This entry is about one T cell receptor beta chain. Its antigen is not known. Trimming left V 4 bases short and J 1 base short, with 14 bases between. The germline gives CDR1 SGDLS, CDR2 YYNGEE. This CDR3 is built from 15 residues. This entry is derived from a study of CD8 T cells in ankylosing spondylitis. General study findings and limits: A motif in TCR beta, a set of seven to nine highly homologous variants, appeared characteristic of ankylosing spondylitis blood. Researchers report that disease-linked clones proved CD8+ and relatively rare in peripheral blood.

TCRdb reanalysed the 5' RACE reads using MiXCR and keeps one entry per CDR3 protein. In the table there are 250,000 to 350,000 distinct CDR3 sequences, roughly 8% of which are singletons. This clonotype was obtained from a male donor with ankylosing spondylitis. The chain has TRBV9 and TRBJ1-1, with D unclear. The sequencing sample was made of blood, either unsorted or a sorted T cell fraction (not recorded which). The CDR3 bases are TGTGCCAGCAGCCCTCTCCCCAGAGAGAACACTGAAGCTTTCTTT. It codes for CASSPLPRENTEAFF. The variable domain in full, completed from reference TRBV9 and TRBJ1-1, reads DSGVTQTPKHLITATGQRVTLRCSPRSGDLSVYWYQQSLDQGLQFLIQYYNGEERAKGNILERFSAQQFPDLHSELNLSSLELGDSALYFCASSPLPRENTEAFFGQGTRLTVV.